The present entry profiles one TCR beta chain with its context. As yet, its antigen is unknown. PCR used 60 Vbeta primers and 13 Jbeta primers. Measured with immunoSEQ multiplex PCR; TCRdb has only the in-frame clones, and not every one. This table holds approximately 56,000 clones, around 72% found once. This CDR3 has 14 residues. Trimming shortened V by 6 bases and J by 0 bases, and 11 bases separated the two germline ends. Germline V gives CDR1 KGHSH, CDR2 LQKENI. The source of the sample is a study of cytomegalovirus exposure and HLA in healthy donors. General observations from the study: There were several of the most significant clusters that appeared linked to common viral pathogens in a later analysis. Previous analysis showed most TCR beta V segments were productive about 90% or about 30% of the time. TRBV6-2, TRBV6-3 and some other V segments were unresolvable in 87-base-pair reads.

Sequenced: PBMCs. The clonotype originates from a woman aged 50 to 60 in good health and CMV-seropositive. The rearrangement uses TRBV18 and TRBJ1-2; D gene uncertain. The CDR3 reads CASSPGSANYGYTF. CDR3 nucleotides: TGTGCCAGCTCCCCCGGCAGCGCTAACTATGGCTACACCTTC. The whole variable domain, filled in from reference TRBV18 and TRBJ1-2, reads NAGVMQNPRHLVRRRGQEARLRCSPMKGHSHVYWYRQLPEEGLKFMVYLQKENIIDESGMPKERFSAEFPKEGPSILRIQQVVRGDSAAYFCASSPGSANYGYTFGSGTRLTVV.